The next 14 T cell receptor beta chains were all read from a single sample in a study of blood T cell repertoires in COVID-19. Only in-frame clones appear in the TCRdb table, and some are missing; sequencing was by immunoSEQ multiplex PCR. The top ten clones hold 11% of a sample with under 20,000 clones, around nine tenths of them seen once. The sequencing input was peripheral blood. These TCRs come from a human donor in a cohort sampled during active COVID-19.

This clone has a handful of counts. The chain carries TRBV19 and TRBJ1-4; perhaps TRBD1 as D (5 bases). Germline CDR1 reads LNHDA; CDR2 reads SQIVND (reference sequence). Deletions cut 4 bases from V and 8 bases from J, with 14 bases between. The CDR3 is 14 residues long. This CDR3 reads CASSTRGTNEKLFF. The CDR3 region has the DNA TGTGCCAGTAGTACCCGGGGGACCAACGAAAAACTGTTTTTT. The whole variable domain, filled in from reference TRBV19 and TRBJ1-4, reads DGGITQSPKYLFRKEGQNVTLSCEQNLNHDAMYWYRQDPGQGLRLIYYSQIVNDFQKGDIAEGYSVSREKKESFPLTVTSAQKNPTAFYLCASSTRGTNEKLFFGSGTQLSVL.

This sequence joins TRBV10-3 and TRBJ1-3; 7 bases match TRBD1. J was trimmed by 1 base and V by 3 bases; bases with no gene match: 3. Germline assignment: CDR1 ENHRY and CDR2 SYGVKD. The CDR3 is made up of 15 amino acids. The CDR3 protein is CAISDTGVSGNTIYF. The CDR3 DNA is TGTGCCATCAGTGACACAGGGGTGTCTGGAAACACCATATATTTT.

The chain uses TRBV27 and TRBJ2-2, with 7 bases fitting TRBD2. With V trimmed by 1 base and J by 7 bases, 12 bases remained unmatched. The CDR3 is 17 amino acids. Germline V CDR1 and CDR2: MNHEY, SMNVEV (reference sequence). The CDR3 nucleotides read TGTGCCAGCAGTTTATTGACTAGCAGGTGGTCGGGCGGGGAGCTGTTTTTT. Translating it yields CASSLLTSRWSGGELFF.

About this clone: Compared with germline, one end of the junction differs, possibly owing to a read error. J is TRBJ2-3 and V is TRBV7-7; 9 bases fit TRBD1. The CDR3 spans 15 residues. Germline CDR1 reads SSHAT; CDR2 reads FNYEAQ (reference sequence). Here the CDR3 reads CASSRGTGRTDTQYF. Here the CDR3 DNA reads TGTGCTAGCAGCCGGGGGACAGGGCGTACAGATACGCAGTATTTT.

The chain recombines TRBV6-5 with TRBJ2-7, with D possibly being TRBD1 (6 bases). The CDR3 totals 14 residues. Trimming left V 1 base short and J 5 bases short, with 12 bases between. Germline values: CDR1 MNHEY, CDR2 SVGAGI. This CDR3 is CASSYYRADHEQYF. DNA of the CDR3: TGTGCCAGCAGTTACTACAGGGCAGACCACGAGCAGTACTTC.

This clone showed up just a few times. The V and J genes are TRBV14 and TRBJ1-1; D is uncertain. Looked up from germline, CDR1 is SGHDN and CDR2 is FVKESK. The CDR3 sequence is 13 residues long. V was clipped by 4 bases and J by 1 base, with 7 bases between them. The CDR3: CASSLTANTEAFF. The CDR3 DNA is TGTGCCAGCAGCCTTACAGCGAACACTGAAGCTTTCTTT.

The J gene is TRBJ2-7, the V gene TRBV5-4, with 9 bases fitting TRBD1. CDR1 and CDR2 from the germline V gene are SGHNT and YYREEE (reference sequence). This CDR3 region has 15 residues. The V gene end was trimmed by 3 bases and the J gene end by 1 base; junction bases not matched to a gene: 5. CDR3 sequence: CASSYGQGRSYEQYF. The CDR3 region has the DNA TGTGCCAGCAGCTACGGACAGGGGCGATCCTACGAGCAGTACTTC.

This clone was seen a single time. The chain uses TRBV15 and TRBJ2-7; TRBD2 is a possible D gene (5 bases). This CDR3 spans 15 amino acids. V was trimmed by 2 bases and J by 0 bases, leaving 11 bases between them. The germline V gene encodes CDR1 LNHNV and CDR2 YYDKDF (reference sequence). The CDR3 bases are TGTGCCACCAGCAGACCGGAGGCTAGCTCCTACGAGCAGTACTTC. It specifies CATSRPEASSYEQYF.

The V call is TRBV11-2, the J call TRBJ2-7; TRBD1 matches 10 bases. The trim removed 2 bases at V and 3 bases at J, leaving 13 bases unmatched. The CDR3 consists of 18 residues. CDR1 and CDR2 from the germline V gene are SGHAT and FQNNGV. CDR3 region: CASSLKRAGQGPFYEQYF. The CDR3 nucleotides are TGTGCCAGCAGCTTAAAACGGGCGGGACAGGGGCCATTCTACGAGCAGTACTTC. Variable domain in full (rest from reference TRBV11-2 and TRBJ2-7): EAGVAQSPRYKIIEKRQSVAFWCNPISGHATLYWYQQILGQGPKLLIQFQNNGVVDDSQLPKDRFSAERLKGVDSTLKIQPAKLEDSAVYLCASSLKRAGQGPFYEQYFGPGTRLTVT.

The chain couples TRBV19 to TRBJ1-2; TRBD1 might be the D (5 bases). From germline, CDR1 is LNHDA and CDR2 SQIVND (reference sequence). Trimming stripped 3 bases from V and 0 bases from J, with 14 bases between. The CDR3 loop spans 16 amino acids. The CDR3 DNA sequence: TGTGCCAGTAGTATCGGGCAGGGCCGCACTAACTATGGCTACACCTTC. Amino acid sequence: CASSIGQGRTNYGYTF.

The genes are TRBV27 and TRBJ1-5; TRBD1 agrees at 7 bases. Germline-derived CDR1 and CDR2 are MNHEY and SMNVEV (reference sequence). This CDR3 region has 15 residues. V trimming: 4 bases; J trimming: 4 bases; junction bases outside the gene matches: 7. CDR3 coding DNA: TGTGCCAGCAGTTCGACCGGGACAGTAAATCAGCCCCAGCATTTT. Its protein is CASSSTGTVNQPQHF.

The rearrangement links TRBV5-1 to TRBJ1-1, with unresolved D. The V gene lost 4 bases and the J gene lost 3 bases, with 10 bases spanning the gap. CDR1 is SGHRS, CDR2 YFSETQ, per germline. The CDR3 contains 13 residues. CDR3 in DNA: TGCGCCAGCAGCGTCCTGGAGGACACTGAAGCTTTCTTT. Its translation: CASSVLEDTEAFF.

This chain's CDR3 is CASSEGASGGREQYF. DNA for the CDR3: TGTGCCAGCAGTGAAGGTGCTAGCGGGGGACGGGAGCAGTACTTC. V usage is TRBV2 and J usage is TRBJ2-7; 10 nucleotides match TRBD2. J gave up 7 bases and V 1 base, and 7 bases lay outside the gene matches. CDR3 length equals 15 residues. In germline, CDR1 is SNHLY, CDR2 FYNNEI.

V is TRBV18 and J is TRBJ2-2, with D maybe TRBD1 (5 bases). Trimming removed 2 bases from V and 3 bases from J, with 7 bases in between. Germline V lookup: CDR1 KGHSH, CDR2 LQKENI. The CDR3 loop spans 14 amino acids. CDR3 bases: TGTGCCAGCTCACCAATGACAGACACCGGGGAGCTGTTTTTT. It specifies CASSPMTDTGELFF.